The 22 T cell receptor beta chains given below trace back to one sample, sequenced in a study of vaccination effects on CD4 cells after COVID-19. TCRdb's copy holds only in-frame clones and misses some; the assay was immunoSEQ multiplex PCR. The sample consists of about 59,000 clones, 78% of them appearing once. Before sequencing, viral peptide pools were used by the ViraFEST assay to expand antigen-specific CD4+ T cells. With about ten days of culture completed, CD4+ T cells were isolated. Two doses of BNT162b2 or mRNA-1273 vaccine were administered to participants. Antigen specificity for these receptors is unknown. The sequencing used CD4+ T cells from PBMCs cultured with HCoV-OC43 spike peptides, collected after COVID-19 vaccination. Noted subset: HCoV-OC43 spike overlapping peptide pool stimulation. The receptors were gathered from a human donor who received a COVID-19 vaccine.

This clone was seen once. The rearrangement joins TRBV6-5 to TRBJ1-4; possible D gene TRBD1, 5 bases. V was pared by 6 bases and J by 8 bases, with 10 bases between. This CDR3 comprises 12 residues. Germline loops: CDR1 MNHEY, CDR2 SVGAGI. CDR3 in amino acids: CASSRDGEKLFF. The CDR3 DNA sequence: TGTGCCAGCAGCCGGGACGGCGAAAAACTGTTTTTT.

V and J are TRBV12-5 and TRBJ2-7, with D possibly TRBD1 on 5 matching bases. The CDR3 is made up of 12 amino acids. Between the trimmed V and J ends, which lost 7 bases and 4 bases, there was a span of 11 bases. Germline loops: CDR1 LGHNT, CDR2 FRNRAP. The CDR3 DNA sequence: TGTGCTAGTGATTCTACAGGTTACGAGCAGTACGTC. Translation gives CASDSTGYEQYV.

The rearrangement uses TRBV14 and TRBJ1-1; a possible D gene is TRBD1 (5 bases). Germline CDR1 and CDR2: SGHDN and FVKESK. The CDR3 extends over 14 amino acids. The ends were cut back, 4 bases at V and 4 bases at J, with 13 bases in the middle. The chain's CDR3 is CASSRLQDPTEAFF. The DNA of the CDR3 is TGTGCCAGCAGCCGCTTACAGGACCCCACTGAAGCTTTCTTT.

The table lists this clone with a few counts. This chain joins TRBV3-1 (or the pseudogene TRBV3-2) and TRBJ1-1, with D perhaps matching TRBD1 (5 bases). CDR1 LGHDT and CDR2 YNNKEL come from the germline V gene (reference sequence). V dropped 1 base and J dropped 1 base, with 10 bases sitting between them. The CDR3 extends over 15 amino acids. CDR3 in amino acids: CASSQGGAGNTEAFF. Here the CDR3 DNA reads TGTGCCAGCAGCCAAGGGGGCGCGGGGAACACTGAAGCTTTCTTT.

The gene calls are TRBV6-1 and TRBJ2-7, with 8 bases matching TRBD2. This CDR3 is built from 13 residues. V dropped 8 bases and J dropped 0; count of bases not matched to a gene: 3. The germline gives CDR1 MNHNS, CDR2 SASEGT. CDR3 sequence reads: CASERGSSYEQYV. The CDR3 DNA is TGTGCCAGCGAGCGGGGGAGCTCCTACGAGCAGTACGTC.

This clone appeared a single time. This chain connects TRBV5-1 to TRBJ2-3; 12 nucleotides match TRBD2. The J segment lost 2 bases and the V segment lost 4 bases, leaving 14 bases of the junction unmatched. The V gene's germline CDR1 is SGHRS and CDR2 YFSETQ. The CDR3 loop spans 19 amino acids. The CDR3 loop reads CASSPAPLLAGGDTDTQYF. The CDR3 bases are TGCGCCAGCAGCCCCGCACCACTCCTAGCGGGGGGGGACACAGATACGCAGTATTTT.

The V gene is TRBV9, the J gene TRBJ2-1; the match to TRBD1 covers 9 bases. J gave up 3 bases and V 4 bases, and 5 bases lay outside the gene matches. CDR3 size: 15 residues. CDR1 is SGDLS and CDR2 is YYNGEE in the germline V gene. The chain's CDR3 is CASSSRGQGYNEQFF. The CDR3 DNA is TGTGCCAGCAGCTCGAGGGGACAGGGCTACAATGAGCAGTTCTTC.

V and J are TRBV19 and TRBJ1-6; D uncertain. The CDR3 covers 16 residues. Germline lookup yields CDR1 LNHDA and CDR2 SQIVND (reference sequence). Trimming took off 1 base at V and 6 bases at J, with 13 bases between the two ends. CDR3 in amino acids: CASSIGYRVPNSPLHF. In nucleotides, the CDR3 is TGTGCCAGTAGTATAGGGTACCGGGTTCCTAATTCACCCCTCCACTTT.

The V call is TRBV25-1, the J call TRBJ1-1; D may be TRBD1 (6 bases). CDR3 size: 15 residues. The V end lost 4 bases, the J end lost 5 bases, and 17 bases lay between the germline ends. The germline CDR1 and CDR2 sequences are MGHDK and SYGVNS. The CDR3 region has the DNA TGTGCCAGCAGTGCCAGAGACAGGAGGTGGACTGAAGCTTTCTTT. Translated, it gives CASSARDRRWTEAFF.

The chain employs TRBV4-1 and TRBJ1-2; 8 bases are shared with TRBD1. J lost 7 bases, V lost 2 bases, and 9 bases had no gene match. In germline, CDR1 is MGHRA, CDR2 YSYEKL. The CDR3 covers 15 residues. The CDR3: CASSQPGTGRSGYTF. The CDR3 nucleotides are TGCGCCAGCAGCCAACCCGGGACAGGAAGGTCTGGCTACACCTTC.

CDR3 loop: CASSSTASGGNTIYF. The CDR3 region has the DNA TGTGCCAGCTCATCGACGGCTTCGGGTGGAAACACCATATATTTT. This rearrangement joins TRBV18 to TRBJ1-3, with D unclear. CDR1 and CDR2 from the germline V gene are KGHSH and LQKENI. V was shortened by 5 bases and J by 3 bases, with 14 bases between the two germline ends. This CDR3 has 15 residues.

This chain uses TRBV5-1 with TRBJ1-1; 12 nucleotides agree with TRBD1. Germline-derived CDR1 and CDR2 are SGHRS and YFSETQ. The CDR3 has 18 amino acids. V was clipped by 4 bases and J by 1 base; unmatched bases: 11. In DNA, the CDR3 is TGCGCCAGCAGCCTCGGGACAGGGGGCTTGGGGCGGAACACTGAAGCTTTCTTT. Translation: CASSLGTGGLGRNTEAFF. Together with reference TRBV5-1 and TRBJ1-1, the CDR3 gives the full variable domain: KAGVTQTPRYLIKTRGQQVTLSCSPISGHRSVSWYQQTPGQGLQFLFEYFSETQRNKGNFPGRFSGRQFSNSRSEMNVSTLELGDSALYLCASSLGTGGLGRNTEAFFGQGTRLTVV.

This chain links TRBV27 with TRBJ2-4; weak D call: TRBD2 (6 bases). Per the germline V gene, CDR1 is MNHEY and CDR2 is SMNVEV (reference sequence). V gave up 6 bases and J gave up 6 bases, with 12 bases separating them. The CDR3 length is 13 residues. The CDR3 loop is CASRAGGRNIQYF. DNA of the CDR3: TGTGCCAGCAGGGCAGGAGGGCGAAACATTCAGTACTTC.

The CDR3 reads CASSPQGGGETQYF. DNA of the CDR3: TGTGCCAGCTCACCACAGGGAGGTGGAGAGACCCAGTACTTC. The chain recombines TRBV18 with TRBJ2-5; D is perhaps TRBD2 (6 bases). With 1 base removed from V and 4 bases from J, the gap between germline ends came to 10 bases. CDR3 length: 14 residues. CDR1 is KGHSH, CDR2 LQKENI, per germline.

The chain recombines TRBV6-5 with TRBJ1-6, with D possibly TRBD1 on 5 matching bases. CDR1 and CDR2 (germline): MNHEY, SVGAGI. The CDR3 consists of 15 residues. V lost 6 bases to trimming and J lost 0 bases, with 9 bases between them. The CDR3, as DNA: TGTGCCAGCAGCCCAGGGAGCTCCTATAATTCACCCCTCCACTTT. This gives the protein CASSPGSSYNSPLHF.

This clone was observed a single time. The chain employs TRBV5-1 and TRBJ1-1; D remains ambiguous. V was clipped by 0 bases and J by 1 base, with 7 bases between them. CDR3 length: 14 residues. Germline V CDR1 and CDR2: SGHRS, YFSETQ. In DNA form, the CDR3 reads TGCGCCAGCAGCTTGGGGGGAGGGAACACTGAAGCTTTCTTT. Translation gives CASSLGGGNTEAFF.

The sample holds one count of this clone. The chain combines TRBV4-1 with TRBJ1-1; D is possibly TRBD1 (6 bases). V lost 0 bases and J lost 3, with 14 bases in between. This CDR3 is 16 amino acids long. Germline V gene lookup returns CDR1 MGHRA and CDR2 YSYEKL. CDR3 sequence: CASSQERRGRHTEAFF. The CDR3 nucleotides read TGCGCCAGCAGCCAAGAACGCAGGGGTCGACACACTGAAGCTTTCTTT.

The genes are TRBV29-1 and TRBJ2-5; TRBD2 matches at 16 bases. J was trimmed by 6 bases and V by 6 bases; bases with no gene match: 7. This CDR3 is 15 amino acids long. Germline values: CDR1 SQVTM, CDR2 ANQGSEA. The CDR3 nucleotides are TGCAGCGTGACCGGGACTAGCGGGGGGGCGAAGACCCAGTACTTC. As protein: CSVTGTSGGAKTQYF. Drawing the rest from reference TRBV29-1 and TRBJ2-5, the complete variable domain is SAVISQKPSRDICQRGTSLTIQCQVDSQVTMMFWYRQQPGQSLTLIATANQGSEATYESGFVIDKFPISRPNLTFSTLTVSNMSPEDSSIYLCSVTGTSGGAKTQYFGPGTRLLVL.

The chain combines TRBV10-1 with TRBJ2-1; D call uncertain. The CDR3 runs to 13 residues. Germline values: CDR1 WNHNN, CDR2 SYGVQD (reference sequence). Trimming left V 2 bases short and J 6 bases short, with 8 bases between. CDR3 protein: CASSERRVNEQFF. DNA for the CDR3: TGCGCCAGCAGTGAGAGAAGGGTCAATGAGCAGTTCTTC.

CDR3 coding DNA: TGTGCCAGCAGCTTACAGGTTAACTATGGCTACACCTTC. Translation gives CASSLQVNYGYTF. The gene calls are TRBV7-8 and TRBJ1-2; D unclear. The CDR3 totals 13 residues. CDR1 and CDR2 (germline): SGHVS, FQNEAQ. Trimming left V 2 bases short and J 1 base short, with 5 bases between.

The CDR3 sequence is CASSERRILQSGNTIYF. In DNA form, the CDR3 reads TGTGCCAGCAGTGAAAGGCGGATTCTTCAGTCTGGAAACACCATATATTTT. This chain uses TRBV25-1 with TRBJ1-3, with D unclear. The CDR3 contains 17 residues. Trimming stripped 2 bases from V and 1 base from J, with 15 bases between. Per germline, CDR1 MGHDK and CDR2 SYGVNS.

The chain uses TRBV6-5 and TRBJ1-2, with 7 nucleotides matching TRBD1. The trim removed 4 bases at V and 8 bases at J, leaving 7 bases unmatched. CDR1 and CDR2 from the germline V gene are MNHEY and SVGAGI. The CDR3 is 13 amino acids. The DNA of the CDR3 is TGTGCCAGCAGTTCGGGACAGTATCAAGGCTACACCTTC. It is translated as CASSSGQYQGYTF.